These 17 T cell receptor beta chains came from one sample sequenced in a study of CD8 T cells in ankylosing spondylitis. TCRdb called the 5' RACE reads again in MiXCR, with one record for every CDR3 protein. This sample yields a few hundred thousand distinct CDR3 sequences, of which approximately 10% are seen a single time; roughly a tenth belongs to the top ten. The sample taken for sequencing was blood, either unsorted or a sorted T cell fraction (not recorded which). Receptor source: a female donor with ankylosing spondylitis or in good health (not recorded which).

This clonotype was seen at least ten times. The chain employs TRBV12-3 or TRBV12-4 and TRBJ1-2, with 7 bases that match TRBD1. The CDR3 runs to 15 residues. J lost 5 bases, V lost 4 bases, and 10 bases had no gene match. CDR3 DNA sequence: TGTGCCAGCAGTTCCCAGGGGGGCACTAGATATGGCTACACCTTC. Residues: CASSSQGGTRYGYTF.

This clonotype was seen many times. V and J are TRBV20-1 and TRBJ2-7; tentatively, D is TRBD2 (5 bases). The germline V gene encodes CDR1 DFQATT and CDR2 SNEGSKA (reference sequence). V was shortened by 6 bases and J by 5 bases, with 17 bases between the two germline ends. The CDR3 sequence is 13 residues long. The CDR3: CSAPPGGVHEQYF. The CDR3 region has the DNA TGCAGTGCCCCACCAGGAGGAGTCCACGAGCAGTACTTC.

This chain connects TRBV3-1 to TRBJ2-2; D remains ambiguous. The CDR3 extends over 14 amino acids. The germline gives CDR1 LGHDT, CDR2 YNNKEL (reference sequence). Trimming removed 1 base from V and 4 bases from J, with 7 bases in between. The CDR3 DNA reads TGTGCCAGCAGCCAAGCCTCCAGCACCGGGGAGCTGTTTTTT. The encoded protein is CASSQASSTGELFF.

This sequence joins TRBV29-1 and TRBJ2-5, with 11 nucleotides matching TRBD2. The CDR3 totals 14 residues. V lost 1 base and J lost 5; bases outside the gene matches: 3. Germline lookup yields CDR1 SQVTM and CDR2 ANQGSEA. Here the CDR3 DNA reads TGCAGCGTTGAAGTGCCTAGCGGGAGGGAGACCCAGTACTTC. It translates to CSVEVPSGRETQYF. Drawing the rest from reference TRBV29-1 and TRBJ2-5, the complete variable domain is SAVISQKPSRDICQRGTSLTIQCQVDSQVTMMFWYRQQPGQSLTLIATANQGSEATYESGFVIDKFPISRPNLTFSTLTVSNMSPEDSSIYLCSVEVPSGRETQYFGPGTRLLVL.

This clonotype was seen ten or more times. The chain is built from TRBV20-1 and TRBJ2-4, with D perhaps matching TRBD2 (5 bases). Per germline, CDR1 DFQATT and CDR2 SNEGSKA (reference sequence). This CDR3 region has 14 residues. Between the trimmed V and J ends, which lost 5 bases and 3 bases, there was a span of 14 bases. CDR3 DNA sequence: TGCAGTGCTCTCAGTGGACGGGGCAAAAACATTCAGTACTTC. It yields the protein CSALSGRGKNIQYF.

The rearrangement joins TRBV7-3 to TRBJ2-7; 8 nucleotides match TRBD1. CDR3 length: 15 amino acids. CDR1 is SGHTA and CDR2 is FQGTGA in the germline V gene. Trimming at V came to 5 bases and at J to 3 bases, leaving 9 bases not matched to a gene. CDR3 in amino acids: CASSPKRTGIYEQYF. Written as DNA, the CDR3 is TGTGCCAGCAGCCCAAAGAGGACAGGGATCTACGAGCAGTACTTC. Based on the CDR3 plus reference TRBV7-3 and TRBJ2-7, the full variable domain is GAGVSQTPSNKVTEKGKYVELRCDPISGHTALYWYRQSLGQGPEFLIYFQGTGAADDSGLPNDRFFAVRPEGSVSTLKIQRTERGDSAVYLCASSPKRTGIYEQYFGPGTRLTVT.

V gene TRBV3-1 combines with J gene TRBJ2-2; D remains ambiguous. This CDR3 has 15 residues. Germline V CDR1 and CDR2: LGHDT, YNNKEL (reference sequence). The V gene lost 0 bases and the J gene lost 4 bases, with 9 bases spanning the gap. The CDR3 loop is CASSQDRASTGELFF. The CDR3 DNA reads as TGTGCCAGCAGCCAAGATAGGGCTAGCACCGGGGAGCTGTTTTTT.

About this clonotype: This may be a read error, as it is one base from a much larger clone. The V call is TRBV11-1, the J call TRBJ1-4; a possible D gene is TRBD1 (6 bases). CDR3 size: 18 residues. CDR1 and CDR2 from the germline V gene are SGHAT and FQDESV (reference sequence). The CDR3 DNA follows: TGTGCCAGCAGCTCTTCCGGGACACAAGCGGCAACTAATGACAAACTGTTTTTT. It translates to CASSSSGTQAATNDKLFF.

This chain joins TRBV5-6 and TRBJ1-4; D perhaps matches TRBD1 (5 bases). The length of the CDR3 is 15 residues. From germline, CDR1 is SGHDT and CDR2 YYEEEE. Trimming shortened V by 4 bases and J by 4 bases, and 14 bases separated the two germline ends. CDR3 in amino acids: CASSTQTEINEKLFF. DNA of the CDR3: TGTGCCAGCAGCACCCAGACAGAAATTAATGAAAAACTGTTTTTT.

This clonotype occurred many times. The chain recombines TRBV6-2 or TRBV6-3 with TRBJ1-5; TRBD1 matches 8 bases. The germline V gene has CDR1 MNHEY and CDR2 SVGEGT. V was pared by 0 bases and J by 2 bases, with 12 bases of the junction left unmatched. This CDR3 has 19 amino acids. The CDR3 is CASSYSRRTGLFGNQPQHF. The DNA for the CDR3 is TGTGCCAGCAGTTACTCGAGGAGGACAGGGCTCTTTGGCAATCAGCCCCAGCATTTT.

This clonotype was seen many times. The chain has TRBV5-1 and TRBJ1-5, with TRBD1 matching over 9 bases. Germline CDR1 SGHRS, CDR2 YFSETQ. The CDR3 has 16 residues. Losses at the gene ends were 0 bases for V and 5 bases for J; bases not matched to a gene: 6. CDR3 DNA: TGCGCCAGCAGCTTGGGGGACAGGGCAGGAGATCAGCCCCAGCATTTT. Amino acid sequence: CASSLGDRAGDQPQHF.

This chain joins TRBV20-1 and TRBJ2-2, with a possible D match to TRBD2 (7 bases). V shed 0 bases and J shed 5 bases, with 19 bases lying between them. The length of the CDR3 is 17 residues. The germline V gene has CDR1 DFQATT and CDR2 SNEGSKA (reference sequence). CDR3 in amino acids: CSARDPTRGGTTGELFF. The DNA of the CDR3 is TGCAGTGCTAGAGACCCTACTAGGGGGGGGACTACCGGGGAGCTGTTTTTT.

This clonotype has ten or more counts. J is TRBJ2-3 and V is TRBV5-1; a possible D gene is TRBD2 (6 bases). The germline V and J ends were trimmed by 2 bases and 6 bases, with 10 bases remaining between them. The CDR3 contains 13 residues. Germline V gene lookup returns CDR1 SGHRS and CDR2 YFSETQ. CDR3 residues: CASSFGGGDTQYF. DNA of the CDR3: TGCGCCAGCAGCTTTGGGGGAGGCGATACGCAGTATTTT.

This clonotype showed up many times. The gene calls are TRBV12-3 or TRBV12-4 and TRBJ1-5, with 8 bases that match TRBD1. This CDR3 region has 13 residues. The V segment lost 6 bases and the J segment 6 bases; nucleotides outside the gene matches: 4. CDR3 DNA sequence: TGTGCCAGCAGGGACAGGGAGACTCAGCCCCAGCATTTT. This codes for CASRDRETQPQHF.

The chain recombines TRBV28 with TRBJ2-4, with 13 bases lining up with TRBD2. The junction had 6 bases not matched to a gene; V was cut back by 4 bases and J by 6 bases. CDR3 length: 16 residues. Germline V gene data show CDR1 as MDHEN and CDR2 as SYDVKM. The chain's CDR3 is CASSSPGLAGTNIQYF. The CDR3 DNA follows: TGTGCCAGCAGTTCCCCGGGACTAGCGGGGACAAACATTCAGTACTTC. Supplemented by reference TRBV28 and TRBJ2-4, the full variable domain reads DVKVTQSSRYLVKRTGEKVFLECVQDMDHENMFWYRQDPGLGLRLIYFSYDVKMKEKGDIPEGYSVSREKKERFSLILESASTNQTSMYLCASSSPGLAGTNIQYFGAGTRLSVL.

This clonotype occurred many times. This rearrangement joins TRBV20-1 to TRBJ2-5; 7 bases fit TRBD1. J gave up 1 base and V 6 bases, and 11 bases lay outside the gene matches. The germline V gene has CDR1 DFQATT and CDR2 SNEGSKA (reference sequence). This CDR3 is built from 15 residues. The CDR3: CSALVQGSGQETQYF. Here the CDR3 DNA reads TGCAGTGCGCTAGTACAGGGGTCAGGCCAAGAGACCCAGTACTTC.

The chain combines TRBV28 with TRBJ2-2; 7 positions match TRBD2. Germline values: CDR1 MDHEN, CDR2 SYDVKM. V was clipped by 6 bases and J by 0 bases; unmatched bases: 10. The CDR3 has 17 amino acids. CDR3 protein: CASSPYAGVTNTGELFF. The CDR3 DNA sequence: TGTGCCAGCAGCCCCTATGCGGGAGTCACGAACACCGGGGAGCTGTTTTTT.